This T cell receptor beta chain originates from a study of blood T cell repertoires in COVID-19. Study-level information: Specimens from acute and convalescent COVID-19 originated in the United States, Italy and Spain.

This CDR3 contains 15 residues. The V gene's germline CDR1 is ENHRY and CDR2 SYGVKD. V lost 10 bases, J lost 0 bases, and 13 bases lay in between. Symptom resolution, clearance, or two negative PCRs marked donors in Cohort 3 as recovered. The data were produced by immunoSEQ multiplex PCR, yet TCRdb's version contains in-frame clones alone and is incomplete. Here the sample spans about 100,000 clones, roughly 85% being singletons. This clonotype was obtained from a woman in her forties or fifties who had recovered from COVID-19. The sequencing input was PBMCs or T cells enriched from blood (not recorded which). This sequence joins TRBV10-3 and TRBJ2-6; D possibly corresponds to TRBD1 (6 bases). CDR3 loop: CATGQSSSGANVLTF. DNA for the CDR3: TGTGCCACAGGACAGTCTAGCTCTGGGGCCAACGTCCTGACTTTC.